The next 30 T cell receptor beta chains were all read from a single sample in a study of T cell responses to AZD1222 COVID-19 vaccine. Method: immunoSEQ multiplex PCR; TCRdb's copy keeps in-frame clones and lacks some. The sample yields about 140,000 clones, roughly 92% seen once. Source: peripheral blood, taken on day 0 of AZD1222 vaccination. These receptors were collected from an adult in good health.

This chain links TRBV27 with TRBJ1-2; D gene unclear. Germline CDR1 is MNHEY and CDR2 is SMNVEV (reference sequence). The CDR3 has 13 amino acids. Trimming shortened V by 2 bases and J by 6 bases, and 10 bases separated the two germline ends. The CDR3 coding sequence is TGTGCCAGCAGTTTAAATTGGGGAAATGGCTACACCTTC. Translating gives CASSLNWGNGYTF.

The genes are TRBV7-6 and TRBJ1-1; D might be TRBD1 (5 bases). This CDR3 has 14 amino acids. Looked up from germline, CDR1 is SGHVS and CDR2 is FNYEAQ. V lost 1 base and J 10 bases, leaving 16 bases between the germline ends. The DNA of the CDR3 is TGTGCCAGCAGCTTAGACTTCGGGACGGATGGAGCTTTCTTT. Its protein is CASSLDFGTDGAFF.

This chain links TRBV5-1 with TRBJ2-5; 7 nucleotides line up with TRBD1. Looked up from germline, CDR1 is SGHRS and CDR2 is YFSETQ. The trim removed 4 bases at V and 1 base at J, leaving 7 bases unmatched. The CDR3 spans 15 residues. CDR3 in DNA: TGCGCCAGCAGCCCGGGACAGAGAATCCAAGAGACCCAGTACTTC. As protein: CASSPGQRIQETQYF.

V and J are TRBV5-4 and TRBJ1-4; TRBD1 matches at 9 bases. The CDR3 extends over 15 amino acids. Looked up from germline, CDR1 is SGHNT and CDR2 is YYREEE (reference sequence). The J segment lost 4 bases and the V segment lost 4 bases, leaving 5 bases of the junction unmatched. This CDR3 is CASSVKGQGNEKLFF. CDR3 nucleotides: TGTGCCAGCAGCGTAAAGGGACAGGGTAATGAAAAACTGTTTTTT.

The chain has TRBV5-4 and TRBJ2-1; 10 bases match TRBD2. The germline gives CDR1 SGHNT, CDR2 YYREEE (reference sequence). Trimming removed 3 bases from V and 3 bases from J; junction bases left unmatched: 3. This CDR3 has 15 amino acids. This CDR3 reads CASSSWTSGYNEQFF. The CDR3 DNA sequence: TGTGCCAGCAGCTCATGGACTAGCGGCTACAATGAGCAGTTCTTC.

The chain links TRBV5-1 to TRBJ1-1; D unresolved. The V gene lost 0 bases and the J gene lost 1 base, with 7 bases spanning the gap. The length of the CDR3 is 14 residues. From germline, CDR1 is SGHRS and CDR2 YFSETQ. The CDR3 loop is CASSLGSANTEAFF. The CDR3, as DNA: TGCGCCAGCAGCTTGGGGTCAGCGAACACTGAAGCTTTCTTT.

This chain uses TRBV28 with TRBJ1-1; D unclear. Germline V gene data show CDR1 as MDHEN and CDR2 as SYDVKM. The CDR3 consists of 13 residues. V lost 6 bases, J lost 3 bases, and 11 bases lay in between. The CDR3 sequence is CASSLSRDTEAFF. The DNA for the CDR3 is TGTGCCAGCAGCCTATCGAGGGACACTGAAGCTTTCTTT.

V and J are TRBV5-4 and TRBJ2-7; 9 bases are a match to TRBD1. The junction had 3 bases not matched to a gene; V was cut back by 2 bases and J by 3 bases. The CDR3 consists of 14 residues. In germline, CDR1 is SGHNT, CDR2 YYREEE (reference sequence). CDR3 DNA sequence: TGTGCCAGCAGCTTAGGGACAGGGATCTACGAGCAGTACTTC. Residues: CASSLGTGIYEQYF.

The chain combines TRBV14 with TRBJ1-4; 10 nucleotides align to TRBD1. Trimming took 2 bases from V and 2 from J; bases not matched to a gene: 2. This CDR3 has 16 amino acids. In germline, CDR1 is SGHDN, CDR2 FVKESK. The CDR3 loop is CASSQRTGGTNEKLFF. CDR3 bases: TGTGCCAGCAGCCAACGGACAGGGGGGACTAATGAAAAACTGTTTTTT.

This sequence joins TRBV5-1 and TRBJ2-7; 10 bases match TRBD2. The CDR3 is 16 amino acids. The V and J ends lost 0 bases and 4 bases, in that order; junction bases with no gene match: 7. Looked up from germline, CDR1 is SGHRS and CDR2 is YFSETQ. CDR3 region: CASSLVPAGGPYEQYF. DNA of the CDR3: TGCGCCAGCAGCTTGGTTCCAGCGGGAGGGCCATACGAGCAGTACTTC.

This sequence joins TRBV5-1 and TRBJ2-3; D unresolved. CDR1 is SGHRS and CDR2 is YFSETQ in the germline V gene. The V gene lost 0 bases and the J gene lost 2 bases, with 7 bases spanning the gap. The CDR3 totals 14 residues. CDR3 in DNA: TGCGCCAGCAGCTTGGGACTCCTCACAGATACGCAGTATTTT. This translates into CASSLGLLTDTQYF.

Here the CDR3 DNA reads TGTGCCAGCTCACCCTCGGTAGCGCGGGACAATGAGCAGTTCTTC. Its protein is CASSPSVARDNEQFF. J is TRBJ2-1 and V is TRBV18; tentative D call: TRBD2 (5 bases). CDR1 is KGHSH, CDR2 LQKENI, per germline. The V end was cut by 3 bases, the J end by 5 bases, with 14 bases between. The CDR3 has 15 amino acids.

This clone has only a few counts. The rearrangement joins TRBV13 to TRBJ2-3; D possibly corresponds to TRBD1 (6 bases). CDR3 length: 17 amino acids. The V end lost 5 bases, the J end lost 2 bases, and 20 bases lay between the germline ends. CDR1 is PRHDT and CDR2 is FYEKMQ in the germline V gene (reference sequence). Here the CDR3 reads CASSPSQGPLFTDTQYF. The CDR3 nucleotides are TGTGCCAGCAGCCCATCACAGGGTCCCCTTTTCACAGATACGCAGTATTTT. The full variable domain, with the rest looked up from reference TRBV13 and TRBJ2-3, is AAGVIQSPRHLIKEKRETATLKCYPIPRHDTVYWYQQGPGQDPQFLISFYEKMQSDKGSIPDRFSAQQFSDYHSELNMSSLELGDSALYFCASSPSQGPLFTDTQYFGPGTRLTVL.

CDR3 amino acids: CASSARLAESTDTQYF. CDR3 sequence (DNA): TGTGCCAGCAGTGCCCGACTAGCGGAGAGCACAGATACGCAGTATTTT. The chain carries TRBV27 and TRBJ2-3, with 9 nucleotides matching TRBD2. Germline values: CDR1 MNHEY, CDR2 SMNVEV (reference sequence). The CDR3 runs 16 residues. J gave up 0 bases and V 5 bases, and 6 bases lay outside the gene matches.

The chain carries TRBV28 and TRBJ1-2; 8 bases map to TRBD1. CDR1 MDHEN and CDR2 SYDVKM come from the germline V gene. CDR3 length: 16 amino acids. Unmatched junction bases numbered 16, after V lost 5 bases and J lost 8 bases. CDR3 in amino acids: CASSINPLGTGGGYTF. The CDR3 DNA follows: TGTGCCAGCAGTATAAACCCACTAGGGACAGGAGGAGGCTACACCTTC.

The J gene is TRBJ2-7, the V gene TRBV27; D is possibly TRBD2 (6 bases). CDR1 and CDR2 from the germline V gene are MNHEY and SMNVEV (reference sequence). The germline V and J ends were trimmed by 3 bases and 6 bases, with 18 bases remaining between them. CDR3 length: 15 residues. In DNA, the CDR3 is TGTGCCAGCAGTTTTCCGGGGGTAGATAGGGGCGAGCAGTACTTC. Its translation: CASSFPGVDRGEQYF.

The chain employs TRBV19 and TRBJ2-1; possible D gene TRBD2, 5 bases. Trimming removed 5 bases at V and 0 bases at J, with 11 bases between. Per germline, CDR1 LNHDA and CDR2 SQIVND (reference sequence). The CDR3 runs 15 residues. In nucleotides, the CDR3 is TGTGCCAGTAGTTTCGGCGGGCGCTCCTACAATGAGCAGTTCTTC. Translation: CASSFGGRSYNEQFF.

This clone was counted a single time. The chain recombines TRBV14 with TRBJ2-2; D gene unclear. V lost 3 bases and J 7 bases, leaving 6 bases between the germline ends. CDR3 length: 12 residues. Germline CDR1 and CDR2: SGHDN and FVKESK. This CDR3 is CASSQQIGELFF. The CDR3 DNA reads TGTGCCAGCAGCCAGCAGATCGGGGAGCTGTTTTTT.

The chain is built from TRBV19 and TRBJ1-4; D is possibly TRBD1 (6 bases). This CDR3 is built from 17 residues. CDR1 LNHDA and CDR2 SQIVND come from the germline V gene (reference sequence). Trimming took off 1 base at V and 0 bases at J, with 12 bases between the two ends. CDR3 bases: TGTGCCAGTAGTATAGCGGACAGATCTTCAACTAATGAAAAACTGTTTTTT. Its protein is CASSIADRSSTNEKLFF.

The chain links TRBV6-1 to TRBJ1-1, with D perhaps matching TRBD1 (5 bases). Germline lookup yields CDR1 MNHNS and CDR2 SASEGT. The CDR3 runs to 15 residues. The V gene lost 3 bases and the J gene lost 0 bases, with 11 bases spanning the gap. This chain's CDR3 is CASSDGGTVNTEAFF. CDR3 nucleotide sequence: TGTGCCAGCAGTGATGGAGGGACTGTGAACACTGAAGCTTTCTTT.

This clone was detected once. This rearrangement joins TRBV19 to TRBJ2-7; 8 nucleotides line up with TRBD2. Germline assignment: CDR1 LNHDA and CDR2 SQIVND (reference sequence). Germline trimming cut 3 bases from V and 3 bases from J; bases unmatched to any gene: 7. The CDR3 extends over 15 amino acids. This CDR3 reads CASSIGSGSIYEQYF. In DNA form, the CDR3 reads TGTGCCAGTAGTATCGGGAGCGGGAGTATCTACGAGCAGTACTTC.

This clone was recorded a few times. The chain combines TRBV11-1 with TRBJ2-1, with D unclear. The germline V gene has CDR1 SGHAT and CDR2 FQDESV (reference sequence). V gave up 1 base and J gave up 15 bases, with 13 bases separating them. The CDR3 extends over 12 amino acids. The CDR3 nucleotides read TGTGCCAGCAGCTTAGGGGGTGCCGGTAGGTTCTTC. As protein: CASSLGGAGRFF.

In nucleotides, the CDR3 is TGTGCCAGCAGCCGAGGGGATCAGCCCCAGCATTTT. Translating gives CASSRGDQPQHF. The V and J genes are TRBV3-1 (or the pseudogene TRBV3-2) and TRBJ1-5, with D possibly matching TRBD1 (5 bases). The CDR3 runs 12 residues. V lost 4 bases to trimming and J lost 5 bases, with 6 bases between them. The germline CDR1 and CDR2 sequences are LGHDT and YNNKEL (reference sequence).

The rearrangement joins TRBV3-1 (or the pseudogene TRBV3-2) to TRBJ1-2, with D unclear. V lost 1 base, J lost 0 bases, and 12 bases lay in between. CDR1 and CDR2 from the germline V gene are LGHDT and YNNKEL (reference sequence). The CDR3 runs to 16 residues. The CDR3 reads CASSQGMWGANYGYTF. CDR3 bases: TGTGCCAGCAGCCAAGGGATGTGGGGAGCTAACTATGGCTACACCTTC.

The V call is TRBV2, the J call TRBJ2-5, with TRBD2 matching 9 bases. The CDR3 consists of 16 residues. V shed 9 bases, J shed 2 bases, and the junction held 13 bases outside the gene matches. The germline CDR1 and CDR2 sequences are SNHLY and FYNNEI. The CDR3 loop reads CARTRAPLAGQETQYF. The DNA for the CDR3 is TGTGCCAGGACCCGAGCCCCGCTAGCGGGACAAGAGACCCAGTACTTC.

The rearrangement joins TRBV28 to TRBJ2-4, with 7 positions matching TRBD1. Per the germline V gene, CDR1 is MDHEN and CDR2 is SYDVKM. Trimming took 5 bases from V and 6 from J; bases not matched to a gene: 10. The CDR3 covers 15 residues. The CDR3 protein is CASSATDRFGNIQYF. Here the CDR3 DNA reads TGTGCCAGCAGTGCTACGGACAGGTTCGGAAACATTCAGTACTTC.

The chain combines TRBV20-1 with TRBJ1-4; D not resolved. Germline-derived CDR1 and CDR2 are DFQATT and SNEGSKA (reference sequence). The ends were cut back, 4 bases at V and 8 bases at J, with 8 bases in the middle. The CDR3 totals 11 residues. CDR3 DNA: TGCAGTGCTAAATCGTTGGAAAAACTGTTTTTT. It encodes CSAKSLEKLFF.

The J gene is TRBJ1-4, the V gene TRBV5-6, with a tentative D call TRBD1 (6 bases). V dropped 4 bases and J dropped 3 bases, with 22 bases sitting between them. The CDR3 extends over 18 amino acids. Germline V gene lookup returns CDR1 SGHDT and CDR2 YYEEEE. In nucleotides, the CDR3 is TGTGCCAGCAGCCTTCGCCACTCTTACAGGGAGGCTAATGAAAAACTGTTTTTT. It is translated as CASSLRHSYREANEKLFF.

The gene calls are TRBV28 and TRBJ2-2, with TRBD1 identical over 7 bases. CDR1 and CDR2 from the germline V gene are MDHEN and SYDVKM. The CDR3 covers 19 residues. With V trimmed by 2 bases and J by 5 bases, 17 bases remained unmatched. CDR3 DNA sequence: TGTGCCAGCAGTTTACATCCTGGGTTACAGGGGTCCCGAACCGGGGAGCTGTTTTTT. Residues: CASSLHPGLQGSRTGELFF.

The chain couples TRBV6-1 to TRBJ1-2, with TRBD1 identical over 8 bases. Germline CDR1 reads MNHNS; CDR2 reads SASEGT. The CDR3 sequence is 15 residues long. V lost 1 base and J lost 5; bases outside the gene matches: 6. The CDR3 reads CASSEEPTGDYGYTF. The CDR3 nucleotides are TGTGCCAGCAGTGAAGAGCCGACAGGGGATTATGGCTACACCTTC.